The 30 T cell receptor beta chains given below trace back to one sample, sequenced in a study of early T cells in non-severe SARS-CoV-2 infection. TCRdb re-called the 5' RACE reads with MiXCR, one entry per CDR3 protein. The sample has around 19,000 distinct CDR3 sequences, about 4.9% seen once. The sequenced material came from whole blood. Every receptor here comes from an adult who was a healthcare worker with PCR-confirmed SARS-CoV-2 infection or an uninfected control (not recorded which).

This clonotype was recorded many times. This chain uses TRBV6-1 with TRBJ2-7, with unresolved D. The germline V and J ends were trimmed by 2 bases and 0 bases, with 8 bases remaining between them. CDR1 and CDR2 from the germline V gene are MNHNS and SASEGT. The CDR3 loop spans 14 amino acids. The CDR3 coding sequence is TGTGCCAGCAGTGAAACCCTAAACTCCTACGAGCAGTACTTC. This translates into CASSETLNSYEQYF.

This chain joins TRBV4-2 and TRBJ1-3; a weak D match, TRBD1 (5 bases). CDR1 is LGHNA, CDR2 YNFKEQ, per germline. CDR3 length: 19 amino acids. V was cut by 0 bases and J by 0 bases, with 18 bases left in between. The CDR3 nucleotides read TGTGCCAGCAGCCAAGAAGGAATCGGGGCAGTTTTCTCTGGAAACACCATATATTTT. Protein sequence: CASSQEGIGAVFSGNTIYF.

This clonotype is categorized as medium-sized. This chain links TRBV28 with TRBJ2-1; TRBD1 or TRBD2 may be the D gene (5 bases each). The V gene lost 10 bases and the J gene lost 14 bases, with 21 bases spanning the gap. Germline V gene lookup returns CDR1 MDHEN and CDR2 SYDVKM. The CDR3 length is 12 residues. The CDR3 bases are TGTGCCACCATAAGCCCACCGGGGCAGGAGTTCTTC. This encodes CATISPPGQEFF.

This clonotype was detected many times. The V and J genes are TRBV5-5 and TRBJ1-6, with D possibly TRBD1 on 5 matching bases. The germline gives CDR1 SGHKS, CDR2 YYEKEE (reference sequence). CDR3 size: 13 residues. V dropped 5 bases and J dropped 6 bases, with 9 bases sitting between them. CDR3 sequence reads: CASRQDLNSPLHF. The CDR3, as DNA: TGTGCCAGCAGACAGGACCTTAATTCACCCCTCCACTTT.

Within the sample, this clonotype is medium-sized. This chain uses TRBV29-1 with TRBJ2-7; the match to TRBD1 covers 11 bases. Germline lookup yields CDR1 SQVTM and CDR2 ANQGSEA. Trimming at V came to 1 base and at J to 4 bases, leaving 6 bases not matched to a gene. The CDR3 is made up of 15 amino acids. CDR3 bases: TGCAGCGTTGAAGTGTTGGACAGGGGGCTATACGAGCAGTACTTC. Residues: CSVEVLDRGLYEQYF.

This clonotype came up many times. The gene calls are TRBV19 and TRBJ1-5; the D is unclear. Germline CDR1 is LNHDA and CDR2 is SQIVND (reference sequence). The CDR3 extends over 14 amino acids. With 3 bases removed from V and 3 bases from J, the gap between germline ends came to 9 bases. CDR3 protein: CASSIGRNNQPQHF. CDR3 coding DNA: TGTGCCAGTAGTATCGGCCGGAACAATCAGCCCCAGCATTTT.

The chain joins TRBV10-3 to TRBJ2-5, with D hard to call. Germline CDR1 reads ENHRY; CDR2 reads SYGVKD. This CDR3 is built from 11 residues. The V end lost 1 base, the J end lost 7 bases, and 4 bases lay between the germline ends. CDR3 loop: CAISELGTQYF. The DNA of the CDR3 is TGTGCCATCAGTGAGTTGGGGACCCAGTACTTC.

This clonotype was found many times. The gene calls are TRBV29-1 and TRBJ1-6; 8 positions agree with TRBD1. V gave up 5 bases and J gave up 9 bases; unmatched junction bases: 9. CDR3 size: 14 residues. CDR1 and CDR2 from the germline V gene are SQVTM and ANQGSEA. CDR3 sequence (DNA): TGCAGCGTTCCAGACAGGGGAGACAGTTCACCCCTCCACTTT. Translated: CSVPDRGDSSPLHF.

This clonotype was observed many times. The V and J genes are TRBV7-9 and TRBJ2-1; no clear D gene. This CDR3 comprises 12 residues. The germline V and J ends were trimmed by 5 bases and 4 bases, with 6 bases remaining between them. The germline V gene has CDR1 SEHNR and CDR2 FQNEAQ (reference sequence). The CDR3 is CASSVGYNEQFF. The DNA for the CDR3 is TGTGCCAGCAGCGTAGGTTACAATGAGCAGTTCTTC.

This clonotype was seen at least ten times. This chain uses TRBV6-2 or TRBV6-3 with TRBJ1-1, with no clear D. In germline, CDR1 is MNHEY, CDR2 SVGEGT. V was trimmed by 11 bases and J by 2 bases, leaving 12 bases between them. The CDR3 is made up of 12 amino acids. The CDR3 is CAQNGPNTEAFF. CDR3 sequence (DNA): TGTGCCCAGAACGGACCTAACACTGAAGCTTTCTTT.

This clonotype was observed many times. The chain uses TRBV19 and TRBJ2-6; the match to TRBD1 covers 9 bases. The junction had 0 bases not matched to a gene; V was cut back by 4 bases and J by 2 bases. Germline V gives CDR1 LNHDA, CDR2 SQIVND (reference sequence). The CDR3 is 15 residues long. The CDR3 loop is CASSRTGAGANVLTF. The CDR3, as DNA: TGTGCCAGTAGTAGGACAGGGGCTGGGGCCAACGTCCTGACTTTC.

The J gene is TRBJ1-1, the V gene TRBV20-1; D is unresolved. The CDR3 contains 12 residues. CDR1 is DFQATT, CDR2 SNEGSKA, per germline (reference sequence). V was shortened by 4 bases and J by 3 bases, with 9 bases between the two germline ends. Written as DNA, the CDR3 is TGCAGTGCTACATCCAGACACACTGAAGCTTTCTTT. Its protein is CSATSRHTEAFF.

This clonotype was detected ten times or more. J is TRBJ2-3 and V is TRBV7-9; D remains ambiguous. CDR3 length: 14 residues. Per the germline V gene, CDR1 is SEHNR and CDR2 is FQNEAQ (reference sequence). V was clipped by 3 bases and J by 6 bases, with 13 bases between them. Here the CDR3 DNA reads TGTGCCAGCAGCTTTGCGCCTGATCCGGATACGCAGTATTTT. Its translation is CASSFAPDPDTQYF.

This rearrangement joins TRBV20-1 to TRBJ2-3; 7 bases are a match to TRBD2. Unmatched junction bases numbered 15, after V lost 8 bases and J lost 4 bases. The CDR3 spans 15 residues. Per the germline V gene, CDR1 is DFQATT and CDR2 is SNEGSKA (reference sequence). Here the CDR3 reads CSSYGTIAFPDTQYF. CDR3 nucleotides: TGCAGTTCCTATGGGACTATAGCCTTCCCAGATACGCAGTATTTT.

This clonotype occurred many times. This chain connects TRBV6-5 to TRBJ1-1; D call uncertain. V dropped 2 bases and J dropped 5 bases, with 12 bases sitting between them. Germline loops: CDR1 MNHEY, CDR2 SVGAGI. CDR3 size: 14 residues. CDR3 coding DNA: TGTGCCAGCAGTTACAGTACGGGAAAGACTGAAGCTTTCTTT. Protein product: CASSYSTGKTEAFF.

This clonotype was seen ten or more times. This rearrangement joins TRBV9 to TRBJ2-3, with 11 bases matching TRBD2. Trimming took 2 bases from V and 5 from J; bases not matched to a gene: 13. Germline-derived CDR1 and CDR2 are SGDLS and YYNGEE. The CDR3 runs 18 residues. In DNA form, the CDR3 reads TGTGCCAGCAGCGTGGGGATACTAGCGGGGGCTAGTGGAGATACGCAGTATTTT. Encoded protein: CASSVGILAGASGDTQYF.

This clonotype appeared many times. V and J are TRBV19 and TRBJ1-5, with 10 bases that match TRBD1. CDR3 size: 13 residues. The germline CDR1 and CDR2 sequences are LNHDA and SQIVND (reference sequence). The ends lost 8 bases at V and 6 bases at J; junction bases unmatched: 4. The CDR3 is CASCGTGVQPQHF. As DNA, the CDR3 is TGTGCCAGTTGTGGGACAGGGGTTCAGCCCCAGCATTTT.

This clonotype was counted only a few times. V gene TRBV7-2 combines with J gene TRBJ1-5; D is unresolved. Germline CDR1 and CDR2: SGHTA and FQGNSA. The CDR3 length is 13 residues. V gave up 4 bases and J gave up 0 bases, with 4 bases separating them. This CDR3 reads CASSSPSNQPQHF. In DNA form, the CDR3 reads TGTGCCAGCAGCTCCCCTAGCAATCAGCCCCAGCATTTT.

This clonotype was observed many times. The chain employs TRBV5-4 and TRBJ2-1; tentative D call: TRBD1 (6 bases). Trimming stripped 0 bases from V and 5 bases from J, with 9 bases between. This CDR3 has 14 amino acids. The germline CDR1 and CDR2 sequences are SGHNT and YYREEE (reference sequence). As DNA, the CDR3 is TGTGCCAGCAGCTTGGTCGGGACAAACAATGAGCAGTTCTTC. Amino acids: CASSLVGTNNEQFF.

This clonotype was observed many times. The chain combines TRBV3-1 with TRBJ1-3; D gene ambiguous. The CDR3 has 14 amino acids. CDR1 is LGHDT, CDR2 YNNKEL, per germline (reference sequence). V shed 1 base and J shed 0 bases, with 4 bases lying between them. CDR3 amino acids: CASSQAASGNTIYF. DNA for the CDR3: TGTGCCAGCAGCCAAGCTGCCTCTGGAAACACCATATATTTT. The full variable domain, its missing parts supplied by reference TRBV3-1 and TRBJ1-3, is DTAVSQTPKYLVTQMGNDKSIKCEQNLGHDTMYWYKQDSKKFLKIMFSYNNKELIINETVPNRFSPKSPDKAHLNLHINSLELGDSAVYFCASSQAASGNTIYFGEGSWLTVV.

The table lists this clonotype with many counts. The chain links TRBV4-1 to TRBJ2-1; 10 bases are a match to TRBD2. The CDR3 has 18 amino acids. CDR1 MGHRA and CDR2 YSYEKL come from the germline V gene. V shed 0 bases, J shed 8 bases, and the junction held 13 bases outside the gene matches. In DNA, the CDR3 is TGCGCCAGCAGCCAAGAAGGCCTAGCGGGGGCCGCTTTCGATGAGCAGTTCTTC. It encodes CASSQEGLAGAAFDEQFF.

This clonotype was counted many times. The gene calls are TRBV28 and TRBJ1-2, with D hard to call. This CDR3 has 14 amino acids. Germline CDR1 MDHEN, CDR2 SYDVKM. Deletions cut 1 base from V and 6 bases from J, with 12 bases between. CDR3 sequence: CASSLSSGLDGYTF. The CDR3 nucleotides are TGTGCCAGCAGTTTATCTTCCGGGTTGGATGGCTACACCTTC.

This clonotype was counted at least ten times. The rearrangement links TRBV5-1 to TRBJ1-6; D call uncertain. Deletions cut 1 base from V and 12 bases from J, with 17 bases between. CDR3 length: 15 residues. Germline V gene data show CDR1 as SGHRS and CDR2 as YFSETQ. The DNA for the CDR3 is TGCGCCAGCAGCTTGCAATCCGGCCGATTAGGACCCCTCCACTTT. Translating it yields CASSLQSGRLGPLHF.

This clonotype qualifies as medium-sized (0.01 to 0.1%). This chain connects TRBV7-2 to TRBJ2-7; tentatively, D is TRBD1 or TRBD2 (5 bases each). Germline lookup yields CDR1 SGHTA and CDR2 FQGNSA. The CDR3 loop spans 14 amino acids. V shed 6 bases and J shed 2 bases, with 14 bases lying between them. The CDR3 coding sequence is TGTGCCAGCAGGCTCGGGACCCATCCCTACGAGCAGTACTTC. Translation gives CASRLGTHPYEQYF.

This clonotype was picked up many times. The chain is built from TRBV11-2 and TRBJ2-2; a possible D gene is TRBD1 (6 bases). This CDR3 has 15 amino acids. The V end lost 4 bases, the J end lost 1 base, and 10 bases lay between the germline ends. Per the germline V gene, CDR1 is SGHAT and CDR2 is FQNNGV. CDR3 residues: CASSSGERNTGELFF. The CDR3 nucleotides read TGTGCCAGCAGCTCAGGGGAACGGAACACCGGGGAGCTGTTTTTT.

This clonotype appeared many times. The chain combines TRBV27 with TRBJ2-7; D remains unclear. CDR3 length equals 14 residues. The ends were cut back, 6 bases at V and 2 bases at J, with 14 bases in the middle. Germline CDR1 is MNHEY and CDR2 is SMNVEV (reference sequence). The DNA for the CDR3 is TGTGCCAGCAGCCCAAATTCACATCCCTACGAGCAGTACTTC. This sequence encodes CASSPNSHPYEQYF.

The sample holds many counts of this clonotype. The chain combines TRBV30 with TRBJ2-3; D call uncertain. Trimming cost V 3 bases and J 0 bases, with 7 bases left between them. The germline V gene encodes CDR1 GTSNPN and CDR2 SVGIG (reference sequence). The CDR3 sequence is 13 residues long. CDR3 sequence (DNA): TGTGCCTGGAGAGGACGGAGCACAGATACGCAGTATTTT. This encodes CAWRGRSTDTQYF.

The chain uses TRBV18 and TRBJ1-4; no clear D gene. Germline assignment: CDR1 KGHSH and CDR2 LQKENI. Trimming left V 2 bases short and J 0 bases short, with 7 bases between. CDR3 length equals 15 residues. CDR3 sequence (DNA): TGTGCCAGCTCACCAAGCATCTCAACTAATGAAAAACTGTTTTTT. Translation: CASSPSISTNEKLFF. The whole variable domain, remainder taken from reference TRBV18 and TRBJ1-4, is NAGVMQNPRHLVRRRGQEARLRCSPMKGHSHVYWYRQLPEEGLKFMVYLQKENIIDESGMPKERFSAEFPKEGPSILRIQQVVRGDSAAYFCASSPSISTNEKLFFGSGTQLSVL.

There are a few counts of this clonotype. J is TRBJ1-2 and V is TRBV20-1; 10 bases are a match to TRBD1. Germline CDR1 and CDR2: DFQATT and SNEGSKA (reference sequence). The CDR3 is made up of 13 amino acids. With V trimmed by 5 bases and J by 3 bases, 3 bases remained unmatched. CDR3 nucleotides: TGCAGTGCTGGGGGACAGGGGTACTATGGCTACACCTTC. Translated: CSAGGQGYYGYTF.

This clonotype was recorded a few times. This chain uses TRBV11-2 with TRBJ2-2, with D hard to call. Trimming stripped 0 bases from V and 5 bases from J, with 10 bases between. The V gene's germline CDR1 is SGHAT and CDR2 FQNNGV. The CDR3 loop spans 15 amino acids. CDR3 in amino acids: CASSLDLSGTGELFF. The CDR3 DNA follows: TGTGCCAGCAGCTTAGACCTCTCTGGTACCGGGGAGCTGTTTTTT.